The count of the clone carrying this T cell receptor (beta chain) is one. The source of the sample is a study of blood T cells in healthy people across ages. Per sample, extraction of total RNA gave at least 5.5 micrograms in every case. With a J-beta primer mix and a sample-barcoded 5' primer, a second PCR ran about 7 to 12 cycles. A template-switch adaptor containing 12 random nucleotides labeled each cDNA molecule. TCRdb recomputed calls from the 5' RACE reads with MiXCR, one row per CDR3 protein. The sample contains over 700,000 distinct CDR3 sequences, 20% to 25% of which appear only once. CDR1 is MNHEY, CDR2 SVGEGT, per germline. The ends were cut back, 8 bases at V and 5 bases at J, with 21 bases in the middle. The CDR3 consists of 15 residues. The same sample was also studied in work on T cells of mothers and their children. Turning to that study: RNA extracted was entirely used for cDNA synthesis, 1.5 ug per 15 ul. Similar thymic selection effects on TCR recombination output appear in pairs, both related and unrelated.

What was sequenced was blood. The chain carries TRBV6-2 or TRBV6-3 and TRBJ2-5; D may be TRBD1 or TRBD2 (6 bases each). The clonotype originates from a boy between 10 and 17 years old in good health. The CDR3 DNA follows: TGTGCCAGCCTCCGGGGGCCCGGAGGGTTTGAGACCCAGTACTTC. This sequence encodes CASLRGPGGFETQYF.